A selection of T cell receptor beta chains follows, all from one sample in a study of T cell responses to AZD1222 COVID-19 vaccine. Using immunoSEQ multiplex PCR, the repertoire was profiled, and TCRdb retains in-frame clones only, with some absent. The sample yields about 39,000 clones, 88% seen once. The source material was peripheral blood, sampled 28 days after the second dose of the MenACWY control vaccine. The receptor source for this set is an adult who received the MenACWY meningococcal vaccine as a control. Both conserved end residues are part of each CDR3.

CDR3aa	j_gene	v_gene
CASSLEWTGVLAKNIQYF	TRBJ2-4	TRBV5-1
CASSDGQFSGANVLTF	TRBJ2-6	TRBV6-1
CASSLAPRTEAFF	TRBJ1-1	TRBV7-2
CASSFRAETQYF	TRBJ2-5	TRBV5-1
CASSQAESGRLSYEQYF	TRBJ2-7	TRBV4-2
CASSQGSGVYGYTF	TRBJ1-2	TRBV14
CASSLRGSNQPQHF	TRBJ1-5	TRBV6-5
CASSETGLNYTF	TRBJ1-2	TRBV4-1
CASSKPLTGTYEQYF	TRBJ2-7	TRBV19
CASSTTGAGSYEQYF	TRBJ2-7	TRBV6-2/TRBV6-3
CASSSQGDQPQHF	TRBJ1-5	TRBV5-4
CASSFFSYEQYF	TRBJ2-7	TRBV7-9
CASSPQGNNEQFF	TRBJ2-1	TRBV18
CASSFAQGNIQYF	TRBJ2-4	TRBV5-1
CASTNPRTGVGTEAFF	TRBJ1-1	TRBV19
CASSSSPGTGKNIQYF	TRBJ2-4	TRBV5-4
CAWRQQNTGELFF	TRBJ2-2	TRBV30
CASSWGLGNQPQHF	TRBJ1-5	TRBV19
CASGRGNSYEQYF	TRBJ2-7	TRBV7-9
CASRQDRGETYEQYF	TRBJ2-7	TRBV7-9
CASSFTQQFF	TRBJ2-1	TRBV7-9
CASSQDPSVSGANVLTF	TRBJ2-6	TRBV4-1
CASTPGLAFVLGNEQFF	TRBJ2-1	TRBV19
CSVEPWADTQYF	TRBJ2-3	TRBV29-1
CASSLARDRPNEQFF	TRBJ2-1	TRBV5-1
CASSQIGLSYEQYF	TRBJ2-7	TRBV4-1
CASSQESGETYEQYF	TRBJ2-7	TRBV14
CASSVGLQETQYF	TRBJ2-5	TRBV9
CASSDPGRGSAGELFF	TRBJ2-2	TRBV28
CASSESMRSEAFF	TRBJ1-1	TRBV10-2
CASSVGGANYGYTF	TRBJ1-2	TRBV9
CASSGTSGLNEQFF	TRBJ2-1	TRBV5-1
CASSYVAGGHNEQFF	TRBJ2-1	TRBV6-5
CASSFPGGSNQPQHF	TRBJ1-5	TRBV28
CASSIGGVADTQYF	TRBJ2-3	TRBV19
CASSLGRGVYEQYF	TRBJ2-7	TRBV5-4
CASRGLGAFF	TRBJ1-1	TRBV19
CASSLGTGGSPLHF	TRBJ1-6	TRBV28
CASSGPNPEYTGELFF	TRBJ2-2	TRBV5-4
CASSLGWGVKETQYF	TRBJ2-5	TRBV11-2
CASSAGTALGYTF	TRBJ1-2	TRBV7-3
CASNLGDSPYEQYF	TRBJ2-7	TRBV6-5
CASSELVRREQFF	TRBJ2-1	TRBV28
CASSLVSTQASTPLHF	TRBJ1-6	TRBV5-1
CASSYAGRRGNEQFF	TRBJ2-1	TRBV6-6
CASSPTSGIPYNEQFF	TRBJ2-1	TRBV3-1/TRBV3-2
CASSLQGRGFGNTIYF	TRBJ1-3	TRBV28
CASSPAGTDTQYF	TRBJ2-3	TRBV7-9
CAWSRLAGSTDTQYF	TRBJ2-3	TRBV30
CASSLGHGLVTGEQFF	TRBJ2-1	TRBV7-2
CASSPAMNTEAFF	TRBJ1-1	TRBV18
CAWSVEGLGYKETQYF	TRBJ2-5	TRBV30
CASSRGQGNEKLFF	TRBJ1-4	TRBV9